This is a list of T cell receptor beta chains from one sample in a study of T cells in Graves' hyperthyroidism and ophthalmopathy. Each CDR3 protein is one row after TCRdb ran MiXCR on the multiplex PCR reads. The table has around 600,000 distinct CDR3 sequences, around 14% seen once; the top ten hold 7% to 9%. Sequenced input: blood. The receptors stem from a woman between 18 and 29 years old with Graves' ophthalmopathy. The CDR3 runs from the conserved cysteine through the conserved F or W. D genes are given only for firm matches. Expanded clones are given a class, and other clones once, few, many or no size at all.

TRBV25-1	NA	TRBJ1-2	NA	CASSGGHYGYTF	TGTGCCAGCAGCGGGGGGCACTATGGCTACACCTTC
TRBV4-2	NA	TRBJ2-1	NA	CASSHSGPRTGEQFF	TGTGCCAGCAGCCACAGCGGACCCCGAACTGGTGAGCAGTTCTTC
TRBV28	NA	TRBJ2-2	many	CASSLYPGRTGELFF	TGTGCCAGCAGTTTATATCCAGGGCGCACCGGGGAGCTGTTTTTT
TRBV29-1	NA	TRBJ2-4	NA	CSVALRAGRGNIQYF	TGCAGCGTTGCCCTGCGGGCAGGGAGAGGAAACATTCAGTACTTC
TRBV6-1	TRBD2	TRBJ2-6	NA	CASSGGTSGTSGANVLTF	TGTGCCAGCAGTGGGGGGACTAGCGGGACCTCTGGGGCCAACGTCCTGACTTTC
TRBV30	NA	TRBJ1-1	many	CACRITVNTEAFF	TGTGCCTGCCGCATTACAGTGAACACTGAAGCTTTCTTT
TRBV10-3	NA	TRBJ2-3	many	CAATGTDTQYF	TGTGCCGCAACAGGCACAGATACGCAGTATTTT
TRBV9	NA	TRBJ2-5	few	CASSVASGRSMETQYF	TGTGCCAGCAGCGTAGCATCCGGCAGGAGTATGGAGACCCAGTACTTC
TRBV7-9	TRBD2	TRBJ2-2	many	CASSIAGVSGELFF	TGTGCCAGCAGCATAGCGGGAGTAAGCGGGGAGCTGTTTTTT
TRBV30	NA	TRBJ2-7	few	CAWSGITNYEQYF	TGTGCCTGGAGTGGTATAACGAACTACGAGCAGTACTTC
TRBV9	NA	TRBJ2-7	many	CASSGERGAYEQYF	TGTGCCAGCAGCGGGGAGAGGGGTGCCTACGAGCAGTACTTC
TRBV4-1	TRBD1	TRBJ1-5	few	CASSQSGGDQPQHF	TGCGCCAGCAGCCAGTCAGGGGGCGATCAGCCCCAGCATTTT
TRBV30	NA	TRBJ1-2	NA	CAWSVELGHGYTF	TGTGCCTGGAGTGTAGAGTTAGGACATGGCTACACCTTC
TRBV5-6	TRBD2	TRBJ2-7	many	CASSLSTSGYEQYF	TGTGCCAGCAGCTTGAGTACTAGCGGGTACGAGCAGTACTTC